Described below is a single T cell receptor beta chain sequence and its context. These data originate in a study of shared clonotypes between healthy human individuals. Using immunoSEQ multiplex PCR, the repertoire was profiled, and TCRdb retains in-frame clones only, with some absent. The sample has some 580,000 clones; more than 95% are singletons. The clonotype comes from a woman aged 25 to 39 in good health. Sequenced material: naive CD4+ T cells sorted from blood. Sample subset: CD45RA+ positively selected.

CDR3 loop: CASSIDSGRYNEQFF. The CDR3 region has the DNA TGTGCCAGTAGTATAGACAGCGGGAGGTACAATGAGCAGTTCTTC. J is TRBJ2-1 and V is TRBV19; the match to TRBD2 covers 9 bases. The CDR3 runs 15 residues. After removal of 0 bases from V and 4 bases from J, the junction contained 1 base not matched to a gene. Germline CDR1 LNHDA, CDR2 SQIVND (reference sequence).